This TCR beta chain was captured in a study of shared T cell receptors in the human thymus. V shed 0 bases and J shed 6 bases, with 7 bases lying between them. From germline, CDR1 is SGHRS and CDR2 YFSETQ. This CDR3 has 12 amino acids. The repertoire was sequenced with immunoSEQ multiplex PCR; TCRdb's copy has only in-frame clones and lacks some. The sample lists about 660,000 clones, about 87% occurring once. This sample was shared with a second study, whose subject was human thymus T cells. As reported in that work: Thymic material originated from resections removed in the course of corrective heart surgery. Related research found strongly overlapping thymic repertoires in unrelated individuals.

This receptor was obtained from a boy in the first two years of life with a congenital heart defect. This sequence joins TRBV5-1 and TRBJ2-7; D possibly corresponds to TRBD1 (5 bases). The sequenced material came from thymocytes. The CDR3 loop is CASSLVRGEQYF. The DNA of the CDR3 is TGCGCCAGCAGCTTGGTAAGGGGCGAGCAGTACTTC.